Below, one T cell receptor beta chain is given with its context. Germline loops: CDR1 MNHEY, CDR2 SVGAGI. The CDR3 length is 14 residues. Trimming left V 2 bases short and J 0 bases short, with 7 bases between. The data derive from a study of cytomegalovirus exposure and HLA in healthy donors. PCR used 60 Vbeta primers and 13 Jbeta primers. TCRdb's table, derived via immunoSEQ multiplex PCR, lists solely in-frame clones and lacks some. The sample lists around 210,000 clones; around 78% were seen once. The sequence was collected from a boy aged 10-17 years in good health and CMV-seronegative. What was sequenced was PBMCs. This chain joins TRBV6-5 and TRBJ1-1; tentatively, D is TRBD1 (5 bases). In DNA, the CDR3 is TGTGCCAGCAGTTACGGGGCGGTGAACACTGAAGCTTTCTTT. Its protein is CASSYGAVNTEAFF.